The present entry profiles one TCR beta chain with its context. The CDR3 is 15 amino acids. Germline trimming cut 6 bases from V and 5 bases from J; bases unmatched to any gene: 10. Per the germline V gene, CDR1 is MNHEY and CDR2 is SVGAGI. Method: immunoSEQ multiplex PCR; TCRdb's copy keeps in-frame clones and lacks some. Of roughly 86,000 clones listed, just over 90% are singletons. This sample stems from a study of control samples from healthy donors and cancer patients. Sequences were obtained from blood. The chain joins TRBV6-5 to TRBJ1-1; TRBD1 agrees at 9 bases. The clonotype originates from a woman in her 30s in good health. Here the CDR3 reads CASSRTGTGKTEAFF. In DNA form, the CDR3 reads TGTGCCAGCAGCCGGACCGGGACAGGGAAGACTGAAGCTTTCTTT.